This T cell receptor beta chain was retrieved from a study of identical twins. V lost 5 bases and J 0 bases, leaving 13 bases between the germline ends. The germline V gene has CDR1 SGHAT and CDR2 FQNNGV. This CDR3 is 15 amino acids long. At least ten counts were recorded for this clonotype. A universal primer site was incorporated via template switching, and the cDNA contained unique molecular identifiers. Each CDR3 protein is one row after TCRdb ran MiXCR on the 5' RACE reads. The sample lists around 340,000 distinct CDR3 sequences; 7% to 9.5% were seen once. The receptor's source is a woman aged 45-59 years in good health. The chain carries TRBV11-2 and TRBJ1-1; D is unclear. The specimen was naive T cells sorted from blood. CDR3: CASSGSLPMNTEAFF. The DNA of the CDR3 is TGTGCCAGCAGCGGTAGCCTGCCTATGAACACTGAAGCTTTCTTT.